This T cell receptor beta chain was sequenced in a study of breast tumors, draining lymph nodes, adjacent tissues. TCRdb redid the calling of the multiplex PCR reads with MiXCR, one entry per CDR3 protein. The profile shows 150,000 or so distinct CDR3 sequences, 30% to 35% of them singletons. Study results and limitations: That most tumor T cells come from lymph nodes remained unproven. Tumor TCR diversity was below lymph nodes but above nontumor tissue. The data were judged consistent with most tumor T cells coming from lymph node and expanding in tumor.

Axillary draining lymph nodes of breast cancer patients supplied the node samples. This clonotype was picked up many times. Its antigen is undetermined. Germline V CDR1 and CDR2: LNHDA, SQIVND (reference sequence). The CDR3 loop spans 11 amino acids. The ends were cut back, 8 bases at V and 10 bases at J, with 11 bases in the middle. J is TRBJ1-4 and V is TRBV19; TRBD1 might be the D (6 bases). Sequencing input: axillary lymph node tissue. This clonotype was obtained from a female donor with breast cancer. Some clones in this sample may be carry-over from other donors' samples. CDR3 region: CASEIGGKLFF. In DNA, the CDR3 is TGTGCCAGTGAGATAGGGGGAAAACTGTTTTTT.